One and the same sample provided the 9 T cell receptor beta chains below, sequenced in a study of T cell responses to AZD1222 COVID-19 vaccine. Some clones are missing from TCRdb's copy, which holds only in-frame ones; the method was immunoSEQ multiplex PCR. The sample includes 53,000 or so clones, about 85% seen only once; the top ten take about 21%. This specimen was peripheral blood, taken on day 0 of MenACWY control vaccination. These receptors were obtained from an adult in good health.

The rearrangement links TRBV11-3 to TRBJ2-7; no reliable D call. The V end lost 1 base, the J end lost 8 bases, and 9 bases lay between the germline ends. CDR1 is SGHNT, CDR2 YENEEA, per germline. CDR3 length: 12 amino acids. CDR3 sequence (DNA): TGTGCCAGCAGCTTAGTCAAGGGCCAGCAGTACTTC. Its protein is CASSLVKGQQYF.

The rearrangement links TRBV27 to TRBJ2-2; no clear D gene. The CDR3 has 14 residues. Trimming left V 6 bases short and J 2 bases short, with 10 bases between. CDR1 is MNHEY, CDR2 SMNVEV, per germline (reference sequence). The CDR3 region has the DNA TGTGCCAGCAGACTTGACATAAACACCGGGGAGCTGTTTTTT. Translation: CASRLDINTGELFF.

In nucleotides, the CDR3 is TGTGCCAGCACCAAGACAGGGCACGAAAAACTGTTTTTT. It translates to CASTKTGHEKLFF. The chain uses TRBV28 and TRBJ1-4; 7 nucleotides agree with TRBD1. This CDR3 is built from 13 residues. Germline V gene data show CDR1 as MDHEN and CDR2 as SYDVKM. V lost 7 bases to trimming and J lost 8 bases; unmatched junction nucleotides: 7.

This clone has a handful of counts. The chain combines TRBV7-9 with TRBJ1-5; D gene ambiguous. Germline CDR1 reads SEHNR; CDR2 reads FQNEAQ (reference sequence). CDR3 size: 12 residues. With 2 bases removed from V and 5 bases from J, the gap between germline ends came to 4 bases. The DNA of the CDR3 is TGTGCCAGCAGCTTATTCGATCAGCCCCAGCATTTT. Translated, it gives CASSLFDQPQHF.

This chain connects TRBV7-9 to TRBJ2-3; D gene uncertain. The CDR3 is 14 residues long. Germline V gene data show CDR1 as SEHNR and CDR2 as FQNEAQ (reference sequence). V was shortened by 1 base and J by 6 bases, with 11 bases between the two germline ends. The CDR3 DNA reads TGTGCCAGCAGCTTAGGGTCCGCGTTGGATACGCAGTATTTT. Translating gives CASSLGSALDTQYF.

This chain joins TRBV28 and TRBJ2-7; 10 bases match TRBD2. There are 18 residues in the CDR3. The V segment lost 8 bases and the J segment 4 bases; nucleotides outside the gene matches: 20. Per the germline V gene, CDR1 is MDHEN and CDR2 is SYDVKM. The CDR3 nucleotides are TGTGCCAGCGCCAGCCGTATCGGGGCTAGCGGGGGACGATACGAGCAGTACTTC. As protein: CASASRIGASGGRYEQYF.

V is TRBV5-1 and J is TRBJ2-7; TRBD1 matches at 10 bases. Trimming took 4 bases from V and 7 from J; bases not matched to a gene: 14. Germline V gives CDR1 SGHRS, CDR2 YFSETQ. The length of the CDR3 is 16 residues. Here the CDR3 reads CASSTPGTGESGEQYF. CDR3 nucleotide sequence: TGCGCCAGCAGCACCCCCGGGACAGGGGAATCGGGTGAGCAGTACTTC.

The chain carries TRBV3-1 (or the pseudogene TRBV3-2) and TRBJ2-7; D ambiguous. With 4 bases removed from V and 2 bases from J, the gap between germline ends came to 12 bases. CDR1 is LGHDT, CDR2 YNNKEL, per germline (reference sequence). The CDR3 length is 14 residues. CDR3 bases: TGTGCCAGCAGCCCCTTTTCCGGAACCTACGAGCAGTACTTC. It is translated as CASSPFSGTYEQYF.

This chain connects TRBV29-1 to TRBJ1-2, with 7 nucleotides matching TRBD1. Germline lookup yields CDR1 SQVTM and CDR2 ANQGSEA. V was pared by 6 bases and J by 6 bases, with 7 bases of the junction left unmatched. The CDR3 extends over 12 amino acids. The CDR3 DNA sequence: TGCAGCGTGGGTCAGGGGGATCATGGCTACACCTTC. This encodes CSVGQGDHGYTF.